The clone carrying this T cell receptor beta chain occurred a few times. Trimming removed 3 bases from V and 4 bases from J; junction bases left unmatched: 5. This CDR3 comprises 14 residues. These data are taken from a study of blood T cells in healthy people across ages. Combining a sample-barcoded 5' primer with a J-beta primer mix, a second PCR ran for about 6 to 11 cycles. Every molecule of cDNA carried a tag from a template-switch adaptor with 12 random nucleotides. Every individual sample yielded 2.5 million or more paired-end reads (each containing CDR3). TCRdb fed the 5' RACE reads into MiXCR, producing one record per CDR3 protein. The sample comprises about 1.5 million distinct CDR3 sequences, 42% of which are singletons, and 6.5% to 10% rests with the top ten.

The clonotype originates from a woman aged 18-30 years in good health. Material for sequencing was blood. V usage is TRBV12-3 or TRBV12-4 and J usage is TRBJ2-7, with 8 bases that match TRBD2. As DNA, the CDR3 is TGTGCCAGCAGTTTCCAGACTAGCGCGTACGAGCAGTACTTC. It specifies CASSFQTSAYEQYF.